Each of the 8 T cell receptor beta chains below was sequenced from the same sample in a study of blood T cell repertoires in COVID-19 (TCRdb year 2020). The library was produced with the immunoSEQ multiplex PCR assay. In its TCRdb copy, this immuneACCESS table keeps in-frame sequences only and misses some clones. Where compared with another copy, unresolved V genes explain less than half of these, and the others have no known cause. Recorded for this sample are around 200,000 clones; over 75% of them occurred a single time. The biggest ten clones account for 2.5% to 3.5% of the sample. Sequencing used peripheral blood. These receptors were taken from a man aged 55 to 70 with acute or convalescent COVID-19.

J is TRBJ2-3 and V is TRBV11-2; weak D call: TRBD2 (6 bases). CDR1 SGHAT and CDR2 FQNNGV come from the germline V gene. The CDR3 length is 19 residues. V gave up 0 bases and J gave up 0 bases, with 19 bases separating them. CDR3 coding DNA: TGTGCCAGCAGCTTAGATTCCATCCCGGACTATTCTAGCACAGATACGCAGTATTTT. As protein: CASSLDSIPDYSSTDTQYF. Combining the CDR3 with reference TRBV11-2 and TRBJ2-3 gives the whole variable domain EAGVAQSPRYKIIEKRQSVAFWCNPISGHATLYWYQQILGQGPKLLIQFQNNGVVDDSQLPKDRFSAERLKGVDSTLKIQPAKLEDSAVYLCASSLDSIPDYSSTDTQYFGPGTRLTVL.

The rearrangement links TRBV4-1 to TRBJ1-3, with 10 positions matching TRBD1. Germline lookup yields CDR1 MGHRA and CDR2 YSYEKL. V dropped 5 bases and J dropped 0; count of bases not matched to a gene: 4. The CDR3 is 16 amino acids. The CDR3 nucleotides read TGCGCCAGCAGCTCTCGACAGGGGGCCTCTGGAAACACCATATATTTT. It yields the protein CASSSRQGASGNTIYF.

The V call is TRBV7-9, the J call TRBJ1-6, with 9 bases matching TRBD1. CDR3 length equals 16 residues. With V trimmed by 5 bases and J by 5 bases, 7 bases remained unmatched. CDR1 SEHNR and CDR2 FQNEAQ come from the germline V gene (reference sequence). CDR3 nucleotides: TGTGCCAGCAGCAGGGCGACAGGGGGGGATAATTCACCCCTCCACTTT. Amino acid sequence: CASSRATGGDNSPLHF.

The rearrangement links TRBV9 to TRBJ2-7, with 10 bases lining up with TRBD2. Trimming took 2 bases from V and 3 from J; bases not matched to a gene: 2. Germline loops: CDR1 SGDLS, CDR2 YYNGEE. The CDR3 runs 14 residues. CDR3 protein: CASSVGTSDYEQYF. CDR3 nucleotides: TGTGCCAGCAGCGTCGGGACTAGCGACTACGAGCAGTACTTC. The variable domain in full, completed from reference TRBV9 and TRBJ2-7, reads DSGVTQTPKHLITATGQRVTLRCSPRSGDLSVYWYQQSLDQGLQFLIQYYNGEERAKGNILERFSAQQFPDLHSELNLSSLELGDSALYFCASSVGTSDYEQYFGPGTRLTVT.

The chain couples TRBV6-2 or TRBV6-3 to TRBJ2-5, with TRBD1 as a possible D gene (6 bases). V was cut by 5 bases and J by 2 bases, with 18 bases left in between. The V gene's germline CDR1 is MNHEY and CDR2 SVGEGT. The CDR3 is 16 residues long. CDR3 DNA: TGTGCCAGCAGTACCCCCGGGACATCAGTTCAAGAGACCCAGTACTTC. Protein: CASSTPGTSVQETQYF.

V is TRBV19 and J is TRBJ2-7; 10 bases map to TRBD2. CDR1 is LNHDA, CDR2 SQIVND, per germline (reference sequence). This CDR3 is 15 amino acids long. The J segment lost 5 bases and the V segment lost 6 bases, leaving 10 bases of the junction unmatched. CDR3 nucleotides: TGTGCCAGTAGACAAGGACTAGCGGAAGGCCACGAGCAGTACTTC. It specifies CASRQGLAEGHEQYF.

The V gene is TRBV9, the J gene TRBJ2-7, with 9 nucleotides matching TRBD2. The CDR3 is made up of 13 amino acids. J lost 7 bases, V lost 1 base, and 3 bases had no gene match. Germline CDR1 is SGDLS and CDR2 is YYNGEE. CDR3 nucleotides: TGTGCCAGCAGCGTATCCACTAGCGGGGAGCAGTACTTC. Residues: CASSVSTSGEQYF.

The chain employs TRBV10-3 and TRBJ1-2, with 10 positions matching TRBD1. CDR1 ENHRY and CDR2 SYGVKD come from the germline V gene. V shed 2 bases, J shed 3 bases, and the junction held 6 bases outside the gene matches. The CDR3 consists of 16 residues. CDR3 amino acids: CAISETGQGYDYGYTF. The DNA of the CDR3 is TGTGCCATCAGTGAGACGGGACAGGGGTATGACTATGGCTACACCTTC.